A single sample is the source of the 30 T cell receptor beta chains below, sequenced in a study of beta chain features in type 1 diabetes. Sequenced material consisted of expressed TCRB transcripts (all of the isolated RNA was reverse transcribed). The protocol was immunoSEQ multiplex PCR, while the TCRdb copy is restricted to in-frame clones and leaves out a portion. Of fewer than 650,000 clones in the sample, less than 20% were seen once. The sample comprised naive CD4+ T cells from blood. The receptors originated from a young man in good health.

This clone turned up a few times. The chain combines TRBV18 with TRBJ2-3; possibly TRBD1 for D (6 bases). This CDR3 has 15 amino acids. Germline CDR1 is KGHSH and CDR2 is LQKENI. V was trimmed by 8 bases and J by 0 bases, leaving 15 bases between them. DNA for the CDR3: TGTGCCAGCGCGCCTGGACAGTATAGCACAGATACGCAGTATTTT. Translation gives CASAPGQYSTDTQYF.

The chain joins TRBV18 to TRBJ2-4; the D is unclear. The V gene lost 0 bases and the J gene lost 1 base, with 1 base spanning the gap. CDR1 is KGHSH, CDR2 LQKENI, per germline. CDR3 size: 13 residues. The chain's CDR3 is CASSPPAKNIQYF. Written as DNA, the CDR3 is TGTGCCAGCTCACCACCTGCCAAAAACATTCAGTACTTC. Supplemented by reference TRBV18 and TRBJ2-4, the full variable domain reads NAGVMQNPRHLVRRRGQEARLRCSPMKGHSHVYWYRQLPEEGLKFMVYLQKENIIDESGMPKERFSAEFPKEGPSILRIQQVVRGDSAAYFCASSPPAKNIQYFGAGTRLSVL.

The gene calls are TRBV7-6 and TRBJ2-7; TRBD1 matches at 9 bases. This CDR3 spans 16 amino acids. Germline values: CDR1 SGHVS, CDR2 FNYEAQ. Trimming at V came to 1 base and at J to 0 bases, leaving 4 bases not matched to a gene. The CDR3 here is CASSLVGTGSSYEQYF. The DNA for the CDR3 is TGTGCCAGCAGCTTAGTCGGGACAGGGAGCTCCTACGAGCAGTACTTC. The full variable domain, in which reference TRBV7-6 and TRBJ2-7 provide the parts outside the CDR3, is GAGVSQSPRYKVTKRGQDVALRCDPISGHVSLYWYRQALGQGPEFLTYFNYEAQQDKSGLPNDRFSAERPEGSISTLTIQRTEQRDSAMYRCASSLVGTGSSYEQYFGPGTRLTVT.

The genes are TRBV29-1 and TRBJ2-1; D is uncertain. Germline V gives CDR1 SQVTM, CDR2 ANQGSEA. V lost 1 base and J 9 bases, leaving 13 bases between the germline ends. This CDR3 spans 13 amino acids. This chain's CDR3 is CSVEVYARTEQFF. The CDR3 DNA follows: TGCAGCGTTGAAGTTTATGCCCGTACTGAGCAGTTCTTC.

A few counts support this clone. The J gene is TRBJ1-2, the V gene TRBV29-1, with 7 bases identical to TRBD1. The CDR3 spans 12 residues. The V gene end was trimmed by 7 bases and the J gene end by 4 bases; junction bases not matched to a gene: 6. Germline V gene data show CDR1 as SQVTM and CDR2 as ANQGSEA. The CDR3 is CSGGQTTYGYTF. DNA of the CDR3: TGCAGCGGGGGACAGACAACCTATGGCTACACCTTC.

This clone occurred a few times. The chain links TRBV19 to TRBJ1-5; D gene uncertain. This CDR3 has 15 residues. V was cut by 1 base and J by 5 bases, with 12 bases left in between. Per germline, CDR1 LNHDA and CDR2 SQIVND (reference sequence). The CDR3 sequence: CASSIVGRRDQPQHF. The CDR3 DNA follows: TGTGCCAGTAGTATAGTTGGGCGTCGGGATCAGCCCCAGCATTTT.

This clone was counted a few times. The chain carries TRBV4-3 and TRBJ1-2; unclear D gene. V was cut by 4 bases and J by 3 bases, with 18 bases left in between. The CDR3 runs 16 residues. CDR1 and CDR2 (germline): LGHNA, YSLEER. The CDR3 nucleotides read TGCGCCAGCAGCCGAGAGGCAGTCTCAGGCGACTATGGCTACACCTTC. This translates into CASSREAVSGDYGYTF.

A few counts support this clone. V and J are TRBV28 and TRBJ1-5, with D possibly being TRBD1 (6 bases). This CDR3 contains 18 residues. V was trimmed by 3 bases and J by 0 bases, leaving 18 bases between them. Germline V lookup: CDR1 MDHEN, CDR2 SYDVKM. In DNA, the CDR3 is TGTGCCAGCAGTTTCCCCAGGGGTCTTCCCTATAGCAATCAGCCCCAGCATTTT. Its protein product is CASSFPRGLPYSNQPQHF. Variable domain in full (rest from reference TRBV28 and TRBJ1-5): DVKVTQSSRYLVKRTGEKVFLECVQDMDHENMFWYRQDPGLGLRLIYFSYDVKMKEKGDIPEGYSVSREKKERFSLILESASTNQTSMYLCASSFPRGLPYSNQPQHFGDGTRLSIL.

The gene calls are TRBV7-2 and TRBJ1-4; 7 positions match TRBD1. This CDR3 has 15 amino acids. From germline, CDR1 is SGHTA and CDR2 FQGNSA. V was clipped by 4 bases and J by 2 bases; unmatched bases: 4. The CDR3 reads CASSYNRGTNEKLFF. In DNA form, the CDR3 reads TGTGCCAGCAGCTACAACAGGGGTACTAATGAAAAACTGTTTTTT.

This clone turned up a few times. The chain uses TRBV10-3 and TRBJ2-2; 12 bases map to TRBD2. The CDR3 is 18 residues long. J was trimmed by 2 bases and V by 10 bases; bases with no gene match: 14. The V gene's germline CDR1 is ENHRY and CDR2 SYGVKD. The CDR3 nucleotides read TGTGCCACCACAATCTCCGGACTAGCGGGGACAAACACCGGGGAGCTGTTTTTT. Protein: CATTISGLAGTNTGELFF.

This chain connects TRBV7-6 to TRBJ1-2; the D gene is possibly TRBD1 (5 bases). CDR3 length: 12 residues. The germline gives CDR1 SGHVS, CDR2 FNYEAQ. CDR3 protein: CATRQPNYGYTF. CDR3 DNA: TGTGCGACCAGACAGCCCAACTATGGCTACACCTTC.

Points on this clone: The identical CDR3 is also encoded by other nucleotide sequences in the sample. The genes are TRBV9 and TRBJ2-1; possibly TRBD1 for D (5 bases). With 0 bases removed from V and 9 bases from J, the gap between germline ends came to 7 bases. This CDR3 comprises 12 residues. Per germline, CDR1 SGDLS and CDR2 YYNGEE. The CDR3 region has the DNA TGTGCCAGCAGCGTAGTAAGGGGTGAGCAGTTCTTC. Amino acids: CASSVVRGEQFF. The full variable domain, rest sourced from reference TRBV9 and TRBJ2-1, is DSGVTQTPKHLITATGQRVTLRCSPRSGDLSVYWYQQSLDQGLQFLIQYYNGEERAKGNILERFSAQQFPDLHSELNLSSLELGDSALYFCASSVVRGEQFFGPGTRLTVL.

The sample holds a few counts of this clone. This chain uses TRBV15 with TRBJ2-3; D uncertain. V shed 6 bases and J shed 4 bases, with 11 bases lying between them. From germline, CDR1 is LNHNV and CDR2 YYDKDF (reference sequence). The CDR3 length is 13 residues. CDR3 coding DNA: TGTGCCACCAGTACCTTTCGAGCAGATACGCAGTATTTT. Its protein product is CATSTFRADTQYF. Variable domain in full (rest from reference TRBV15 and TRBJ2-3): DAMVIQNPRYQVTQFGKPVTLSCSQTLNHNVMYWYQQKSSQAPKLLFHYYDKDFNNEADTPDNFQSRRPNTSFCFLDIRSPGLGDTAMYLCATSTFRADTQYFGPGTRLTVL.

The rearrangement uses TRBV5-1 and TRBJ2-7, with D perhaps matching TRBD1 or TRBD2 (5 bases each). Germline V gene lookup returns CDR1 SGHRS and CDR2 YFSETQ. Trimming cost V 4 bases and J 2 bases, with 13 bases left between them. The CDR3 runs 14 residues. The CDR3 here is CASSAFQGAYEQYF. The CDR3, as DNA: TGCGCCAGCAGCGCCTTCCAGGGAGCCTACGAGCAGTACTTC. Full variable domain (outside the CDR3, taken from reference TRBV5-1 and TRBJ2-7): KAGVTQTPRYLIKTRGQQVTLSCSPISGHRSVSWYQQTPGQGLQFLFEYFSETQRNKGNFPGRFSGRQFSNSRSEMNVSTLELGDSALYLCASSAFQGAYEQYFGPGTRLTVT.

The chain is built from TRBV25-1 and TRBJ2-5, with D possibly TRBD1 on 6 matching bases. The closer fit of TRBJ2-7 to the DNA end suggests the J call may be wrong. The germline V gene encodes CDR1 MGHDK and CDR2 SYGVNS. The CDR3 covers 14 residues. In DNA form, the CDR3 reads TGTGCCAGCAGAAGACAGGTGACCCCCTACGAGCAGTACTTC. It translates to CASRRQVTPYEQYF.

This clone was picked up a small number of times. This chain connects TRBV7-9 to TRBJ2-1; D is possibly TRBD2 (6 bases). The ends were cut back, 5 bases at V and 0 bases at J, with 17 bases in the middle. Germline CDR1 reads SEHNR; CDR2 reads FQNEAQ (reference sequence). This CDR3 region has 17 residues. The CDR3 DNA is TGTGCCAGCAGCCCTCCCCCCGGGACTCGCTCCTACAATGAGCAGTTCTTC. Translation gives CASSPPPGTRSYNEQFF.

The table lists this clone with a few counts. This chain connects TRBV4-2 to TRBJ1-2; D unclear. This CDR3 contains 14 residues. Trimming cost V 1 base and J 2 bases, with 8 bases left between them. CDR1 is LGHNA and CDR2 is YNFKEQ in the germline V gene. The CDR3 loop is CASSQVGSNYGYTF. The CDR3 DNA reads TGTGCCAGCAGCCAAGTTGGCAGCAACTATGGCTACACCTTC.

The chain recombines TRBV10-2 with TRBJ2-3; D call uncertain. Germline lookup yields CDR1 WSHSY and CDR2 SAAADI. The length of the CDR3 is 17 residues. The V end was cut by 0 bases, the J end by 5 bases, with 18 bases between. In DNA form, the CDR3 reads TGCGCCAGCAGTGAGTCGGGGTGGACGGAGTTCGTAGATACGCAGTATTTT. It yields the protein CASSESGWTEFVDTQYF.

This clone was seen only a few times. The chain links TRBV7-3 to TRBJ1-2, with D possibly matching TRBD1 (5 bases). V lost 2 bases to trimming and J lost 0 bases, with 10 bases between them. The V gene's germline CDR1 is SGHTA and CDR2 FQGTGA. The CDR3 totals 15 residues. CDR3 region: CASSLSRDPNYGYTF. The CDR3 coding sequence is TGTGCCAGCAGCTTATCGAGGGACCCTAACTATGGCTACACCTTC.

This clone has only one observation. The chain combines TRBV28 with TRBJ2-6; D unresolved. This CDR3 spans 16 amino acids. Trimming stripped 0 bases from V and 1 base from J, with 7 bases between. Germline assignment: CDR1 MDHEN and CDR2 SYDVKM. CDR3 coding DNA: TGTGCCAGCAGTTTATGGGGCCGATCTGGGGCCAACGTCCTGACTTTC. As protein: CASSLWGRSGANVLTF.

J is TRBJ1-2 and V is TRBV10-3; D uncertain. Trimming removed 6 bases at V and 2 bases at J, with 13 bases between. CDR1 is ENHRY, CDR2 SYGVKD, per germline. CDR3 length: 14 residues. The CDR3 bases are TGTGCCATCAGCGAAGACGGACTCAACTATGGCTACACCTTC. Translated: CAISEDGLNYGYTF.

The CDR3 bases are TGTGCCAGCAGTTATGTGGAGGGGGTTTCCTACGAGCAGTACTTC. It yields the protein CASSYVEGVSYEQYF. V is TRBV6-5 and J is TRBJ2-7, with D perhaps given as TRBD1 or TRBD2 (6 bases each). Between the trimmed V and J ends, which lost 3 bases and 1 base, there was a span of 13 bases. This CDR3 spans 15 amino acids. In germline, CDR1 is MNHEY, CDR2 SVGAGI.

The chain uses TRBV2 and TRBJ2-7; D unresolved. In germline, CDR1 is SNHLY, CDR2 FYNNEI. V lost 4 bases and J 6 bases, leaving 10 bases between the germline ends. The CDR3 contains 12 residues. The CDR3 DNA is TGTGCCAGCAGTGGGAACGGGTCCGAGCAGTACTTC. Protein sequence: CASSGNGSEQYF.

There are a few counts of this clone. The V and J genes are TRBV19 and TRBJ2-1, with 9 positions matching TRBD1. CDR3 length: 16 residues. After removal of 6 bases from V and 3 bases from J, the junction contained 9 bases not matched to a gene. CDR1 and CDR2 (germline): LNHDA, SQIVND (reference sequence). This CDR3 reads CASRNPRDRDYNEQFF. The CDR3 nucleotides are TGTGCCAGTAGAAACCCCCGGGACAGGGACTACAATGAGCAGTTCTTC. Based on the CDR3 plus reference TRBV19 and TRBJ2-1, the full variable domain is DGGITQSPKYLFRKEGQNVTLSCEQNLNHDAMYWYRQDPGQGLRLIYYSQIVNDFQKGDIAEGYSVSREKKESFPLTVTSAQKNPTAFYLCASRNPRDRDYNEQFFGPGTRLTVL.

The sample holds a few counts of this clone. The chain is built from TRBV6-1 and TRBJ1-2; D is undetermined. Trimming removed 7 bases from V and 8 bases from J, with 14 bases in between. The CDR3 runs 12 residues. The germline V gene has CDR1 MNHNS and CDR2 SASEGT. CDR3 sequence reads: CASKEVFGGYTF. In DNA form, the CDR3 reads TGTGCCAGCAAGGAGGTCTTTGGAGGCTACACCTTC.

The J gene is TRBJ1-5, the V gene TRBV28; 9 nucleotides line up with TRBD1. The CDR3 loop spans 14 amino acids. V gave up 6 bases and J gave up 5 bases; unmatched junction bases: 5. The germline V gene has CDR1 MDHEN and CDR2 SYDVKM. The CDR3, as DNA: TGTGCCAGCAGGACACAGGGGGCCGATCAGCCCCAGCATTTT. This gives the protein CASRTQGADQPQHF.

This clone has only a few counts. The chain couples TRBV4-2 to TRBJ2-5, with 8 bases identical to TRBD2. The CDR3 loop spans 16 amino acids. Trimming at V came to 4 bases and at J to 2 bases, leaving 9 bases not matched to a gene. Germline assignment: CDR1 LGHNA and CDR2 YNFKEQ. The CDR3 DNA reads TGTGCCAGCAGCCTAGGTAGCGGGACCTCGCAAGAGACCCAGTACTTC. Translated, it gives CASSLGSGTSQETQYF.

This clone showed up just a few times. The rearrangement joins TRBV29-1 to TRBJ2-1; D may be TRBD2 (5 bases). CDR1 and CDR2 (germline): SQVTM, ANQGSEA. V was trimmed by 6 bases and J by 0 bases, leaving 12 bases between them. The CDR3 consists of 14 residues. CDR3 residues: CSVLVLSSYNEQFF. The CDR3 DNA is TGCAGCGTACTAGTTCTAAGCTCCTACAATGAGCAGTTCTTC.

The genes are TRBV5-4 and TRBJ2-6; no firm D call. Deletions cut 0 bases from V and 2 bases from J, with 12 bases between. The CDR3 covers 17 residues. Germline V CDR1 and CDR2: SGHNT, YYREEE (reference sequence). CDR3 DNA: TGTGCCAGCAGCTTGGTGGGGATCCGGACTGGGGCCAACGTCCTGACTTTC. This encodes CASSLVGIRTGANVLTF.

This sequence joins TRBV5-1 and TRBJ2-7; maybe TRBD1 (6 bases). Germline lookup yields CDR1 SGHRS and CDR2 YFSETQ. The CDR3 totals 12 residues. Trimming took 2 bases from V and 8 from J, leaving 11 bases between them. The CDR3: CASSLTRGQQYF. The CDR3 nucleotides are TGCGCCAGCAGCTTAACCAGGGGCCAGCAGTACTTC.